Included here is one TCR beta chain sequence, with context. The record originates from a study of blood T cell repertoires in COVID-19. Across the study: Researchers got acute and convalescent COVID-19 samples from the United States, Italy and Spain. The analysed material was cDNA or gDNA that came from T cells, B-cell-depleted T cells, or PBMCs.

Original methodology: Estimation of nucleated cell counts relied on the amplification of reference gene primers. The repertoire was sequenced with immunoSEQ multiplex PCR; TCRdb's copy has only in-frame clones and lacks some. The V and J calls and clone size come from that table; D and trimming were worked out from the DNA. The sample lists hundreds of thousands of clones; 70% to 90% were seen once. Looked up from germline, CDR1 is MNHEY and CDR2 is SVGEGT. The length of the CDR3 is 13 residues. Trimming stripped 2 bases from V and 5 bases from J, with 7 bases between. V and J are TRBV6-2 or TRBV6-3 and TRBJ1-5; TRBD1 might be the D (5 bases). Sample: peripheral blood. The TCR was taken from a man aged 65 to 79 with acute or convalescent COVID-19. CDR3 residues: CASSYRGDQPQHF. CDR3 sequence (DNA): TGTGCCAGCAGTTACAGGGGCGATCAGCCCCAGCATTTT.